The 22 T cell receptor beta chains below come from one sample, sequenced in a study of T cells in tuberculosis. Some clones are missing from TCRdb's copy, which holds only in-frame ones; the method was immunoSEQ multiplex PCR. Of about 43,000 clones listed, around 94% are singletons. Specimen: PBMCs. Source of these receptors: a donor under 30 with latent tuberculosis or without tuberculosis infection. Some clones in this sample may be carry-over from other donors' samples.

CDR3 sequence: CASSSYTGVINEQYF. In DNA form, the CDR3 reads TGTGCCAGCAGTTCCTACACAGGGGTTATCAACGAGCAGTACTTC. The V and J genes are TRBV27 and TRBJ2-7; 7 bases map to TRBD1. Per germline, CDR1 MNHEY and CDR2 SMNVEV (reference sequence). The CDR3 length is 15 residues. With 4 bases clipped from V and 5 bases from J, the junction kept 11 bases outside the gene matches.

J is TRBJ2-3 and V is TRBV30; a weak D match, TRBD2 (6 bases). Between the trimmed V and J ends, which lost 2 bases and 2 bases, there was a span of 14 bases. Germline CDR1 reads GTSNPN; CDR2 reads SVGIG (reference sequence). The CDR3 extends over 15 amino acids. The CDR3 DNA reads TGTGCCTGGAGTCTAGGGACTCTAGCCACAGATACGCAGTATTTT. Translation gives CAWSLGTLATDTQYF.

V usage is TRBV4-1 and J usage is TRBJ1-2, with 7 bases that match TRBD1. The ends lost 0 bases at V and 5 bases at J; junction bases unmatched: 0. The CDR3 loop spans 13 amino acids. Germline-derived CDR1 and CDR2 are MGHRA and YSYEKL. The CDR3 is CASSQETGYGYTF. Here the CDR3 DNA reads TGCGCCAGCAGCCAAGAGACAGGGTATGGCTACACCTTC.

The chain uses TRBV10-3 and TRBJ2-2, with TRBD2 identical over 10 bases. Germline-derived CDR1 and CDR2 are ENHRY and SYGVKD. The trim removed 2 bases at V and 5 bases at J, leaving 5 bases unmatched. CDR3 length equals 16 residues. The CDR3 region is CAISELAGVGTGELFF. The CDR3 DNA is TGTGCCATCAGTGAGCTAGCGGGAGTGGGTACCGGGGAGCTGTTTTTT.

The rearrangement links TRBV7-2 to TRBJ1-2; 12 positions match TRBD1. This CDR3 has 19 amino acids. The trim removed 1 base at V and 5 bases at J, leaving 14 bases unmatched. Germline CDR1 SGHTA, CDR2 FQGNSA. The CDR3 nucleotides are TGTGCCAGCAGCTTAGGGGACAGGGGGCCCCTTCCTTTTCGGTATGGCTACACCTTC. Translation: CASSLGDRGPLPFRYGYTF. Looking up the rest from reference TRBV7-2 and TRBJ1-2 gives the full variable domain: GAGVSQSPSNKVTEKGKDVELRCDPISGHTALYWYRQSLGQGLEFLIYFQGNSAPDKSGLPSDRFSAERTGGSVSTLTIQRTQQEDSAVYLCASSLGDRGPLPFRYGYTFGSGTRLTVV.

The CDR3 sequence: CASSSGGNQETQYF. CDR3 nucleotides: TGCGCCAGCAGCTCAGGGGGAAACCAAGAGACCCAGTACTTC. The rearrangement links TRBV5-1 to TRBJ2-5, with TRBD1 identical over 7 bases. This CDR3 spans 14 amino acids. After removal of 3 bases from V and 0 bases from J, the junction contained 2 bases not matched to a gene. From germline, CDR1 is SGHRS and CDR2 YFSETQ.

The V call is TRBV5-6, the J call TRBJ2-5, with TRBD1 matching 9 bases. Germline V gene sequence: CDR1 SGHDT, CDR2 YYEEEE. Trimming took 3 bases from V and 4 from J; bases not matched to a gene: 13. The CDR3 spans 17 residues. This chain's CDR3 is CASSSWGTGHLGETQYF. CDR3 coding DNA: TGTGCCAGCAGCTCCTGGGGGACAGGGCATTTGGGAGAGACCCAGTACTTC.

This clone appeared once. The V gene is TRBV6-6, the J gene TRBJ2-7, with 8 bases that match TRBD1. V lost 0 bases, J lost 3 bases, and 1 base stayed unmatched. This CDR3 contains 14 residues. The germline V gene has CDR1 MNHNY and CDR2 SVGAGI (reference sequence). The CDR3, as DNA: TGTGCCAGCAGTTACTCGACAGGGGACTACGAGCAGTACTTC. This sequence encodes CASSYSTGDYEQYF.

This clone has just a few counts. This sequence joins TRBV19 and TRBJ2-3; D gene uncertain. Deletions cut 6 bases from V and 0 bases from J, with 7 bases between. Germline V lookup: CDR1 LNHDA, CDR2 SQIVND (reference sequence). This CDR3 has 13 amino acids. The CDR3 nucleotides are TGTGCCAGTAGAGCCACCAGCACAGATACGCAGTATTTT. As protein: CASRATSTDTQYF.

The V call is TRBV4-3, the J call TRBJ2-3; 7 bases match TRBD1. V lost 4 bases to trimming and J lost 5 bases; unmatched junction nucleotides: 15. CDR3 length: 17 residues. Germline CDR1 and CDR2: LGHNA and YSLEER. The CDR3 bases are TGCGCCAGCAGCCCATCCCCTGGGCCAGGGGGTGAAGATACGCAGTATTTT. It encodes CASSPSPGPGGEDTQYF.

The CDR3 coding sequence is TGTGCCAGCAGCACCAACTTTAGGGACAGGGGGCGGGAGCAGTACTTC. Translation: CASSTNFRDRGREQYF. The chain links TRBV11-2 to TRBJ2-7; TRBD1 matches at 12 bases. The germline V gene has CDR1 SGHAT and CDR2 FQNNGV. CDR3 size: 16 residues. J lost 7 bases, V lost 5 bases, and 12 bases had no gene match. Combining the CDR3 with reference TRBV11-2 and TRBJ2-7 gives the whole variable domain EAGVAQSPRYKIIEKRQSVAFWCNPISGHATLYWYQQILGQGPKLLIQFQNNGVVDDSQLPKDRFSAERLKGVDSTLKIQPAKLEDSAVYLCASSTNFRDRGREQYFGPGTRLTVT.

The chain carries TRBV25-1 and TRBJ1-3; D is unresolved. Trimming shortened V by 2 bases and J by 0 bases, and 8 bases separated the two germline ends. Germline CDR1 is MGHDK and CDR2 is SYGVNS. The CDR3 spans 15 residues. The CDR3 nucleotides are TGTGCCAGCAGTGAAGGTTACTTCTCTGGAAACACCATATATTTT. This encodes CASSEGYFSGNTIYF.

The chain joins TRBV28 to TRBJ2-5; 7 bases fit TRBD2. The germline V gene has CDR1 MDHEN and CDR2 SYDVKM. Trimming removed 3 bases from V and 1 base from J; junction bases left unmatched: 11. There are 17 residues in the CDR3. CDR3: CASSFPASGNSQETQYF. In DNA form, the CDR3 reads TGTGCCAGCAGTTTCCCGGCTAGCGGTAATTCCCAAGAGACCCAGTACTTC.

For this clone: Likely a read error: the CDR3 ends without its conserved phenylalanine or tryptophan. The DNA is left out, because the CDR3 cannot be placed on it with certainty; the CDR3 is given as TCRdb lists it. V usage is TRBV2 and J usage is TRBJ1-1; the table's D gene call, TRBD1, was not cross checked with the DNA. Termini included, the CDR3 measures 14 amino acids. CDR1 and CDR2 from the germline V gene are SNHLY and FYNNEI. This chain's CDR3 is CASSQGGTLKLSFP.

The rearrangement uses TRBV7-9 and TRBJ1-5; 10 positions match TRBD1. The CDR3 loop spans 15 amino acids. Germline V gene lookup returns CDR1 SEHNR and CDR2 FQNEAQ (reference sequence). J was trimmed by 3 bases and V by 5 bases; bases with no gene match: 4. CDR3 amino acids: CASSPGQGNNQPQHF. In nucleotides, the CDR3 is TGTGCCAGCAGCCCGGGACAGGGGAACAATCAGCCCCAGCATTTT.

The rearrangement joins TRBV25-1 to TRBJ2-5; tentatively, D is TRBD1 (5 bases). Trimming removed 4 bases at V and 2 bases at J, with 11 bases between. The CDR3 has 14 residues. Germline assignment: CDR1 MGHDK and CDR2 SYGVNS. CDR3 loop: CASSAPTVQETQYF. The CDR3 DNA sequence: TGTGCCAGCAGTGCACCGACAGTGCAAGAGACCCAGTACTTC.

V usage is TRBV4-3 and J usage is TRBJ1-2, with D uncertain. There are 17 residues in the CDR3. CDR1 is LGHNA, CDR2 YSLEER, per germline. Trimming took off 0 bases at V and 0 bases at J, with 14 bases between the two ends. The chain's CDR3 is CASSQEGWELANYGYTF. In DNA form, the CDR3 reads TGCGCCAGCAGCCAAGAGGGTTGGGAGTTAGCTAACTATGGCTACACCTTC.

This chain links TRBV5-1 with TRBJ2-1, with 8 nucleotides matching TRBD2. The CDR3 sequence is 18 residues long. V lost 0 bases to trimming and J lost 2 bases; unmatched junction nucleotides: 10. Germline V lookup: CDR1 SGHRS, CDR2 YFSETQ. CDR3: CASSLELAGLRPYNEQFF. CDR3 nucleotides: TGCGCCAGCAGCTTGGAGCTAGCGGGCCTTCGGCCCTACAATGAGCAGTTCTTC.

This chain links TRBV28 with TRBJ1-5; tentative D call: TRBD1 (6 bases). V was trimmed by 6 bases and J by 5 bases, leaving 26 bases between them. This CDR3 is built from 18 residues. The V gene's germline CDR1 is MDHEN and CDR2 SYDVKM. CDR3 nucleotide sequence: TGTGCCAGCAGGAGCTTGGGACAACTCAATCCATGGGATCAGCCCCAGCATTTT. This translates into CASRSLGQLNPWDQPQHF.

The chain is built from TRBV27 and TRBJ2-7; TRBD1 might be the D (6 bases). V dropped 3 bases and J dropped 0 bases, with 12 bases sitting between them. Germline V gene sequence: CDR1 MNHEY, CDR2 SMNVEV (reference sequence). The CDR3 loop spans 15 amino acids. The CDR3 DNA follows: TGTGCCAGCAGTTTCATGACAGGTTTCTCCTACGAGCAGTACTTC. This sequence encodes CASSFMTGFSYEQYF.

The chain has TRBV19 and TRBJ2-2; no reliable D call. This CDR3 spans 14 amino acids. V was clipped by 6 bases and J by 0 bases, with 8 bases between them. CDR1 is LNHDA, CDR2 SQIVND, per germline (reference sequence). Here the CDR3 reads CASRSAANTGELFF. The CDR3 nucleotides are TGTGCCAGTAGGTCCGCGGCGAACACCGGGGAGCTGTTTTTT. Supplemented by reference TRBV19 and TRBJ2-2, the full variable domain reads DGGITQSPKYLFRKEGQNVTLSCEQNLNHDAMYWYRQDPGQGLRLIYYSQIVNDFQKGDIAEGYSVSREKKESFPLTVTSAQKNPTAFYLCASRSAANTGELFFGEGSRLTVL.

The rearrangement joins TRBV11-3 to TRBJ2-1, with TRBD2 as a possible D gene (5 bases). The CDR3 loop spans 13 amino acids. Trimming stripped 2 bases from V and 7 bases from J, with 9 bases between. CDR1 is SGHNT and CDR2 is YENEEA in the germline V gene. The CDR3 DNA follows: TGTGCCAGCAGCTTAAGTGAGGGAAATGAGCAGTTCTTC. It specifies CASSLSEGNEQFF. The full variable domain, completed using reference TRBV11-3 and TRBJ2-1, is EAGVVQSPRYKIIEKKQPVAFWCNPISGHNTLYWYLQNLGQGPELLIRYENEEAVDDSQLPKDRFSAERLKGVDSTLKIQPAELGDSAVYLCASSLSEGNEQFFGPGTRLTVL.